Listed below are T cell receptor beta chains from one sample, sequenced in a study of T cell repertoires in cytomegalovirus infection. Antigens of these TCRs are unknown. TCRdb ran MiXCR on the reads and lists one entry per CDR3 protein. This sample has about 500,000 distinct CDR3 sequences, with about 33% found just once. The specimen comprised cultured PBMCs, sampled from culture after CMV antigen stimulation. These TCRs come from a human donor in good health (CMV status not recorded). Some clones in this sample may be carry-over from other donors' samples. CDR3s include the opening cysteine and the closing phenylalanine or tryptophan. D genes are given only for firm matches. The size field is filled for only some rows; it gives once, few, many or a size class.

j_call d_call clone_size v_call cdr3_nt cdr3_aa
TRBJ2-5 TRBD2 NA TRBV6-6 TGTGCCAGCAGTTATATGAATAGCGGGAACCGGGGGGAGACCCAGTACTTC CASSYMNSGNRGETQYF
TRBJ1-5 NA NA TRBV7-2 TGTGCCAGCAGCCCCTCGGGGACTAGCAATCAGCCCCAGCATTTT CASSPSGTSNQPQHF
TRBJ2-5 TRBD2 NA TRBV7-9 TGTGCCAGCAGCTTGGGCGCACTAGCGGGAGGCCTCCAAGAGACCCAGTACTTC CASSLGALAGGLQETQYF
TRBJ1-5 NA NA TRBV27 TGTGCCAGCAGGGTGGTGGGGAACCGCAATCAGCCCCAGCATTTT CASRVVGNRNQPQHF
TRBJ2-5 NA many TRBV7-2 TGTGCCAGCAGCCCACAGACGGGAGACTCGGAGACCCAGTACTTC CASSPQTGDSETQYF
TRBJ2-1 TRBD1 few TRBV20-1 TGCAGTGCTAAAACTACGGGACAGGGGTTATACTCCTACAATGAGCAGTTCTTC CSAKTTGQGLYSYNEQFF
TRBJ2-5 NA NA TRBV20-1 TGCAGTGCGGGGACTCTAAAAGGAGAGACCCAGTACTTC CSAGTLKGETQYF
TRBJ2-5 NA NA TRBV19 TGTGCCAGTAGTACCCCCCCCGGGACCCAGTACTTC CASSTPPGTQYF
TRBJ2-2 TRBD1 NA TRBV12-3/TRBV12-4 TGTGCCAGCAGTTTTTACAGGGGGGAAGGGTACTCGGAGCTGTTTTTT CASSFYRGEGYSELFF
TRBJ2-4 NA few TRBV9 TGTGCCAGCAGCGTCGGATTTGGGGGCGCCAAAAACATTCAGTACTTC CASSVGFGGAKNIQYF
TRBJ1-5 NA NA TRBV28 TGTGCCAGCAAACCAGGGAATCAGCCCCAGCATTTT CASKPGNQPQHF
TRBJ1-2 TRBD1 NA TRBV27 TGTGCCAGCAGTTACCGGGACAGGGGAGGCTACACCTTC CASSYRDRGGYTF
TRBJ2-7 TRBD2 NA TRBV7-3 TGTGCCAGCAGCTTAACACGGGGGGACGAGCAGTACTTC CASSLTRGDEQYF
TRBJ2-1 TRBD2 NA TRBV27 TGTGCCAGCAGTTTATGGCGGGAGGGCGAGCAGTTCTTC CASSLWREGEQFF
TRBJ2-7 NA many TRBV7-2 TGTGCCAGCAGCTTAATCGGCGGATCCTACGAGCAGTACTTC CASSLIGGSYEQYF
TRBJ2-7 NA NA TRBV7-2 TGTGCCAGCAGCCCGCAAGCGGTAGCTTATATCGAGCAGTACTTC CASSPQAVAYIEQYF
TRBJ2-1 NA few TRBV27 TGTGCCAGCGCCGCAGGGCCCGGGTACAATGAGCAGTTCTTC CASAAGPGYNEQFF
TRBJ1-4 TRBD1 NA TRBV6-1 TGTGCCACTCGGGCCAGACGGGACAGACTCGTTGCAACTAATGAAAAACTGTTTTTT CATRARRDRLVATNEKLFF
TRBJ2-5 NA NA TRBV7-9 TGTGCCAGCAGCCTTACATCCAGGGAAGAGACCCAGTACTTC CASSLTSREETQYF
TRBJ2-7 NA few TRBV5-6 TGTGCCAGCAGCTTAGGGGTATTGGGTGAGCAGTACTTC CASSLGVLGEQYF
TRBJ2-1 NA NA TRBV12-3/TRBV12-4 TGTGCCAGCAGGCTTCTAGCGCACAATGAGCAGTTCTTC CASRLLAHNEQFF
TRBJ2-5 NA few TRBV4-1 TGCGCCAGCAGCCAAGTAATAGGAAAAGAGACCCAGTACTTC CASSQVIGKETQYF
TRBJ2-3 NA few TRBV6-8 TGTGCCAGCAGTTACTCGGGAGGAAGCACAGATACGCAGTATTTT CASSYSGGSTDTQYF
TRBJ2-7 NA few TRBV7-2 TGTGCCAGCAGCTCCCCAGGAGTCGAGCAGTACTTC CASSSPGVEQYF
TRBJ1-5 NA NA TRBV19 TGTGCCAGTAGTACCCCCGGAGGGAGCAATCAGCCCCAGCATTTT CASSTPGGSNQPQHF
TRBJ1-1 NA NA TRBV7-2 TGTGCCAGCAGCTTAGCTCCGGGACAACTGAACACTGAAGCTTTCTTT CASSLAPGQLNTEAFF
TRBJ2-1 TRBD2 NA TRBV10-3 TGTGCCATCAGTGAGCCACTAGCGGGAGGGCTGGGTGAGCAGTTCTTC CAISEPLAGGLGEQFF
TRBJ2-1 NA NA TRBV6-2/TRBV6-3 TGTGCCAGCAGTCAGGAGCATATCTATTCTGAGCAGTTCTTC CASSQEHIYSEQFF
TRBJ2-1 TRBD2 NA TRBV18 TGTGCCAGCTCACCGATGGGACTAGCGGGAGGGAGTGAGCAGTTCTTC CASSPMGLAGGSEQFF
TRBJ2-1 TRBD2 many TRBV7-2 TGTGCCAGCAGCTTAGGAGCGGGACTCGGTAATGAGCAGTTCTTC CASSLGAGLGNEQFF
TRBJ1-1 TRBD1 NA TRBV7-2 TGTGCCAGCAGCTTAATCGGGACAGGGAGAACTGAAGCTTTCTTT CASSLIGTGRTEAFF
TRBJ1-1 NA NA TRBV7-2 TGTGCCAGCAGCTTAAGGCCGGGACCCCTGAACACTGAAGCTTTCTTT CASSLRPGPLNTEAFF
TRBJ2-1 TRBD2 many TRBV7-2 TGTGCCAGCAGCTTAGATCCAGCGGGGGGGGTGGGAGACGATGAGCAGTTCTTC CASSLDPAGGVGDDEQFF
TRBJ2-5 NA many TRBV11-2 TGTGCCAGCAGCACGGGGATAGGAAAGACCCAGTACTTC CASSTGIGKTQYF
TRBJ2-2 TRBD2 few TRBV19 TGTGCCAGTAGTATAGCGGGGACTAGCACCGGGGAGCTGTTTTTT CASSIAGTSTGELFF
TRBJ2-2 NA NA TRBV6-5 TGTGCCAGCACCCCAGGGAGTGGGGAGCTGTTTTTT CASTPGSGELFF
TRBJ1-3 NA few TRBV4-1 TGCGCCAGCAGCCAAGAAGGCCGGTTCTCTGGAAACACCATATATTTT CASSQEGRFSGNTIYF
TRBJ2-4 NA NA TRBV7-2 TGTGCCAGCAGCTCTCAGGGGGGATTAGCCAAAAACATTCAGTACTTC CASSSQGGLAKNIQYF
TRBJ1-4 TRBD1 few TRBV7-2 TGTGCCAGCAGCTTAGGGCAGGGGGCCGGGAAACTGTTTTTT CASSLGQGAGKLFF
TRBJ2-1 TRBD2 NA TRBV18 TGTGCCAGCTCACCACGGACTAGCGGGAGTGGGTATGAGCAGTTCTTC CASSPRTSGSGYEQFF
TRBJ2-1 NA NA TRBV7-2 TGTGCCAGCAGCTCCTGGCGGGGTAGCTCCTACAATGAGCAGTTCTTC CASSSWRGSSYNEQFF
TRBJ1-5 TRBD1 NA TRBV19 TGTGCCAGTAGTTGGGACAGGTCCCAGCCCCAGCATTTT CASSWDRSQPQHF
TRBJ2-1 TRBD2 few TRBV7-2 TGTGCCAGCAGCCCCGGACTAGCGGGAGGTGCCGGCAATGAGCAGTTCTTC CASSPGLAGGAGNEQFF
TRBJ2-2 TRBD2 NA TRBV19 TGTGCCAGTAGAGCCCCATCACTAGCGGGCAGCAACGCGAACACCGGGGAGCTGTTTTTT CASRAPSLAGSNANTGELFF
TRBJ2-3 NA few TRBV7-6 TGTGCCAGCAGCTCCCGGGACACAGATACGCAGTATTTT CASSSRDTDTQYF
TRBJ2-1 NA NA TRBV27 TGTGCCAGCAGTTCCTACGGGGAGCAGTTCTTC CASSSYGEQFF
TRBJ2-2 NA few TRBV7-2 TGTGCCAGCAGCTTAGCAGGGGCGACGTCCACCGGGGAGCTGTTTTTT CASSLAGATSTGELFF
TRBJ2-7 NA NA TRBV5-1 TGCGCCAGCAGCCCCCCCAGGGACGTATCCTACGAGCAGTACTTC CASSPPRDVSYEQYF
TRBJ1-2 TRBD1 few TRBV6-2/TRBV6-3 TGTGCCAGCAGTTACCAAGGAGCAGGACAGGCCTATGGCTACACCTTC CASSYQGAGQAYGYTF
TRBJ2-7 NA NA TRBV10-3 TGTGCCATCAGTGAGTCGACGCAGACCTACGAGCAGTACTTC CAISESTQTYEQYF
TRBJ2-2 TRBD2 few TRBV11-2 TGTGCCAGCAGCCTCGCGGGACTAGTAGGTGGGACCGGGGAGCTGTTTTTT CASSLAGLVGGTGELFF
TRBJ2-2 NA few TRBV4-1 TGCGCCAGCAGCCTCGTGAGCTATTCGAACACCGGGGAGCTGTTTTTT CASSLVSYSNTGELFF
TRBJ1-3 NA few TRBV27 TGTGCCAGCAGTTTCACCAGGGGCCTGCGAAACACCATATATTTT CASSFTRGLRNTIYF